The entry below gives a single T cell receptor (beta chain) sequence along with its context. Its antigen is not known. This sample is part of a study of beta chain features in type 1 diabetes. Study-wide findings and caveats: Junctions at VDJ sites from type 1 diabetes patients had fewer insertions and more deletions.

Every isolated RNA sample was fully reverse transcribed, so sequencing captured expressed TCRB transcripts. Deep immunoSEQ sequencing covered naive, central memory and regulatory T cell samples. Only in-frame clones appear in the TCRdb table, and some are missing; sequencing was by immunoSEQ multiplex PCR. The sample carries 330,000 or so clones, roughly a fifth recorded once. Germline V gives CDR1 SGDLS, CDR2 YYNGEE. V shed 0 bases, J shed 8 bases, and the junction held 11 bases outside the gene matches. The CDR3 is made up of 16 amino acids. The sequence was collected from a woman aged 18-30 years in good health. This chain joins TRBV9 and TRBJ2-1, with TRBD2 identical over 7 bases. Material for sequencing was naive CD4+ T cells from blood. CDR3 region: CASSVERTAGVDEQFF. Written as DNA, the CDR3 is TGTGCCAGCAGCGTAGAAAGGACGGCGGGAGTGGATGAGCAGTTCTTC.